This T cell receptor beta chain was identified in a study of cytomegalovirus exposure and HLA in healthy donors. It was with 60 Vbeta and 13 Jbeta primers that the PCR ran. Sequenced by immunoSEQ multiplex PCR; TCRdb stores in-frame clones only, minus some. The sample contains around 150,000 clones, roughly 85% of which appear only once. The CDR3 length is 15 residues. The junction had 5 bases not matched to a gene; V was cut back by 3 bases and J by 3 bases. Germline values: CDR1 SGHRS, CDR2 YFSETQ. This clone was seen only once. The source material was PBMCs. The rearrangement uses TRBV5-1 and TRBJ2-2; 7 bases are a match to TRBD2. The sequence came from a woman aged 45-65 years in good health and CMV-seropositive. The DNA for the CDR3 is TGCGCCAGCAGCTCCATGGCGGGGGACACCGGGGAGCTGTTTTTT. Its protein is CASSSMAGDTGELFF. Full variable domain (remainder filled in from reference TRBV5-1 and TRBJ2-2): KAGVTQTPRYLIKTRGQQVTLSCSPISGHRSVSWYQQTPGQGLQFLFEYFSETQRNKGNFPGRFSGRQFSNSRSEMNVSTLELGDSALYLCASSSMAGDTGELFFGEGSRLTVL.